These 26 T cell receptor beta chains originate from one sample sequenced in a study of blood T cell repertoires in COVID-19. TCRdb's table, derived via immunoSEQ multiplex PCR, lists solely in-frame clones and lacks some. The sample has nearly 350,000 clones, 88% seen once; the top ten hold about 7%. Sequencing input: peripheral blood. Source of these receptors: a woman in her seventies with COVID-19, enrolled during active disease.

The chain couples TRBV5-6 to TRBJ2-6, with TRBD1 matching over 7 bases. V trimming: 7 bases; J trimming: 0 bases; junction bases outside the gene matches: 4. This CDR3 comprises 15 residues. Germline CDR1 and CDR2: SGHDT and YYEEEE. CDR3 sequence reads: CASGTAFSGANVLTF. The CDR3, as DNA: TGTGCCAGCGGGACAGCCTTCTCTGGGGCCAACGTCCTGACTTTC.

In DNA form, the CDR3 reads TGTGCCTGGAGTGCCGACAGGGTGGGCACCGGGGAGCTGTTTTTT. The encoded protein is CAWSADRVGTGELFF. The chain links TRBV30 to TRBJ2-2; TRBD1 aligns across 7 bases. V shed 1 base and J 4 bases; nucleotides not matched to a gene: 6. From germline, CDR1 is GTSNPN and CDR2 SVGIG (reference sequence). The CDR3 covers 15 residues.

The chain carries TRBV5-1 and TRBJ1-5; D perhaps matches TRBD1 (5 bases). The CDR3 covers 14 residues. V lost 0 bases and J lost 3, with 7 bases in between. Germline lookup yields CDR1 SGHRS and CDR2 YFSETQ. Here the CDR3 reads CASSLGQLNQPQHF. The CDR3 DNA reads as TGCGCCAGCAGCTTGGGACAGCTCAATCAGCCCCAGCATTTT.

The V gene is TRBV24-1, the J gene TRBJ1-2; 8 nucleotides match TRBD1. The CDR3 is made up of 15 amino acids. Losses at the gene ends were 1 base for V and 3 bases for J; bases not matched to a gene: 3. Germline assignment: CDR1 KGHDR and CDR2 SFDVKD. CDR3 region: CATSDFSGGHYGYTF. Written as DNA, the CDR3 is TGTGCCACCAGTGATTTCTCAGGGGGCCACTATGGCTACACCTTC.

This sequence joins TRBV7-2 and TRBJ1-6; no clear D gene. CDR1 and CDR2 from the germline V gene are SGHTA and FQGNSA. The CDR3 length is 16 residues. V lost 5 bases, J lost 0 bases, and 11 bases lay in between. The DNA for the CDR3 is TGTGCCAGCAGCGAACAGATTAGCTCCTATAATTCACCCCTCCACTTT. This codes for CASSEQISSYNSPLHF.

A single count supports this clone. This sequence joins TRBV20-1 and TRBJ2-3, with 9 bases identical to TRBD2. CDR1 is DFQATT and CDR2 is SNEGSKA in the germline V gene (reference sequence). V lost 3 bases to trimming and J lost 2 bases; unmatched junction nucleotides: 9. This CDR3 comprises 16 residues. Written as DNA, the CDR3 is TGCAGTGCTAGTCCCAGACTAGCGGCGAACACAGATACGCAGTATTTT. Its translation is CSASPRLAANTDTQYF.

CDR3 amino acids: CASSLDLDQPQHF. CDR3 coding DNA: TGTGCCAGCAGCTTAGATCTTGATCAGCCCCAGCATTTT. This sequence joins TRBV11-2 and TRBJ1-5; D is uncertain. Germline CDR1 and CDR2: SGHAT and FQNNGV. Between the trimmed V and J ends, which lost 0 bases and 5 bases, there was a span of 5 bases. The CDR3 sequence is 13 residues long.

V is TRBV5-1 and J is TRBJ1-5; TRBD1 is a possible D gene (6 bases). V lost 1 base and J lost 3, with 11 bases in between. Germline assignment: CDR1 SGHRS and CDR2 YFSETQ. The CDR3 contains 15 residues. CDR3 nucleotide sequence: TGCGCCAGCAGCTTGTCTCAGGGGCCCAATCAGCCCCAGCATTTT. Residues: CASSLSQGPNQPQHF.

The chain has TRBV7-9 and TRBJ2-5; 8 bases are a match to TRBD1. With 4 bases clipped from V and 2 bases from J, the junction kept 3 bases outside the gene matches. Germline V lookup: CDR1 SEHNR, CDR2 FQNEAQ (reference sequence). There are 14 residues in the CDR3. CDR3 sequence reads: CASSSGGLQETQYF. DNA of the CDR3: TGTGCCAGCAGCTCAGGGGGCCTACAAGAGACCCAGTACTTC.

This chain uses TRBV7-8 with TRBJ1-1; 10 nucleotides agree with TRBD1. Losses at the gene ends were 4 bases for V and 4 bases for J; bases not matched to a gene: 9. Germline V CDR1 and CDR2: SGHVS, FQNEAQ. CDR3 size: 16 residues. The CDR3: CASSSNTGDRGTEAFF. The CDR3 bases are TGTGCCAGCAGCTCCAACACCGGGGACAGGGGCACTGAAGCTTTCTTT.

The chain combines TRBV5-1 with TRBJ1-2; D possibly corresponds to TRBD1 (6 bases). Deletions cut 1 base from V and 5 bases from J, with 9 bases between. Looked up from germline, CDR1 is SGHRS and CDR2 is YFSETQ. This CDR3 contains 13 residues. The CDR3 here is CASSLNRDYGYTF. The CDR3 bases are TGCGCCAGCAGCTTGAACAGGGATTATGGCTACACCTTC.

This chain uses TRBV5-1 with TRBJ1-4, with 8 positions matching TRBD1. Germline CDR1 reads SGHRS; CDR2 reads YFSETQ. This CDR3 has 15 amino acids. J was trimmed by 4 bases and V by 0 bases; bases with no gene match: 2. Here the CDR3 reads CASSLGQGYNEKLFF. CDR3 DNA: TGCGCCAGCAGCTTGGGACAGGGGTATAATGAAAAACTGTTTTTT.

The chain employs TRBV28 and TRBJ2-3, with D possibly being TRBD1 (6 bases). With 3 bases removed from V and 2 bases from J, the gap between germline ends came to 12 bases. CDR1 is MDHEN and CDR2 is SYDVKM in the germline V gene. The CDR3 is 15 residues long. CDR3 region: CASSFLQGITDTQYF. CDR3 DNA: TGTGCCAGCAGTTTTCTGCAGGGGATCACAGATACGCAGTATTTT.

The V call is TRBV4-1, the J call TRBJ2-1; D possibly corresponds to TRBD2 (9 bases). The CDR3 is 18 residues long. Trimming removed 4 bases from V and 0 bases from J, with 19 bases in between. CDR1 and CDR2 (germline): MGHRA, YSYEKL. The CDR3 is CASSRRASGTGSYNEQFF. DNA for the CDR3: TGCGCCAGCAGCCGGAGGGCTAGCGGGACAGGCTCCTACAATGAGCAGTTCTTC.

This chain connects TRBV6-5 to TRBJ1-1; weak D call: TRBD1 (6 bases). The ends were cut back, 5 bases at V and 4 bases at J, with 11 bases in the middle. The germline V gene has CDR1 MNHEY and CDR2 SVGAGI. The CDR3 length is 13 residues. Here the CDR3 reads CASSTGLVTEAFF. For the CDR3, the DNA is TGTGCCAGCAGTACAGGGCTGGTCACTGAAGCTTTCTTT.

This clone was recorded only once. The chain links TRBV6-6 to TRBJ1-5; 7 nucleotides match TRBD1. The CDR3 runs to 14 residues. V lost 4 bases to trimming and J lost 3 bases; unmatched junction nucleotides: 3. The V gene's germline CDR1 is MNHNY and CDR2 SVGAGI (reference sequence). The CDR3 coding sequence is TGTGCCAGCAGTTCCACAGGGGCCAATCAGCCCCAGCATTTT. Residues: CASSSTGANQPQHF.

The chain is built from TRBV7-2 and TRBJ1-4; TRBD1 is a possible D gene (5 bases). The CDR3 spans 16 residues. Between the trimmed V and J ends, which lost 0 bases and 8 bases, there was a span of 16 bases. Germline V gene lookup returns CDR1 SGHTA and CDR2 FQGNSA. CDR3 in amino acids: CASSLASGPRGEKLFF. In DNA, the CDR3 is TGTGCCAGCAGCTTAGCCTCCGGGCCCCGGGGGGAAAAACTGTTTTTT. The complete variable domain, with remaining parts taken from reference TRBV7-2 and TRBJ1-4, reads GAGVSQSPSNKVTEKGKDVELRCDPISGHTALYWYRQSLGQGLEFLIYFQGNSAPDKSGLPSDRFSAERTGGSVSTLTIQRTQQEDSAVYLCASSLASGPRGEKLFFGSGTQLSVL.

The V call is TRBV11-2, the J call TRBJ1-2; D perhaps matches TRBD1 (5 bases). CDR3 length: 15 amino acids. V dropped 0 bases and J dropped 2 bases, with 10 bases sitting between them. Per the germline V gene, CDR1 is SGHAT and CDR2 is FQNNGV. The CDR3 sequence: CASSLDRTPNYGYTF. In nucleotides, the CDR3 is TGTGCCAGCAGCTTAGACCGGACACCCAACTATGGCTACACCTTC.

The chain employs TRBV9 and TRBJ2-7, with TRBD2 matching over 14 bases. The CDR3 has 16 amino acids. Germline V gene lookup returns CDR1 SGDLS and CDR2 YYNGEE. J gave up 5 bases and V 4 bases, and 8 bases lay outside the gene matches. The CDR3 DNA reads TGTGCCAGCAGCCCTCGGGGGACTAGCGGGGGAGACGAGCAGTACTTC. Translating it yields CASSPRGTSGGDEQYF.

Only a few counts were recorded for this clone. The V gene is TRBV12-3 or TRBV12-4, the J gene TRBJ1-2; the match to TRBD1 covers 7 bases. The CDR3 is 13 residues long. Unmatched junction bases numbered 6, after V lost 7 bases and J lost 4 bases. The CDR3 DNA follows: TGTGCCAGCACCCCGGGACAGACCTATGGCTACACCTTC. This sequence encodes CASTPGQTYGYTF.

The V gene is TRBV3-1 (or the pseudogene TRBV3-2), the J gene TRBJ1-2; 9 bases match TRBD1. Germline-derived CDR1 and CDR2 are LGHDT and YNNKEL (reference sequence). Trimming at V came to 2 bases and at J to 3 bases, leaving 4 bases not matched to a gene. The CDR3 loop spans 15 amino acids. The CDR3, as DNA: TGTGCCAGCAGCCAACCAGGACAGGGGTACTATGGCTACACCTTC. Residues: CASSQPGQGYYGYTF.

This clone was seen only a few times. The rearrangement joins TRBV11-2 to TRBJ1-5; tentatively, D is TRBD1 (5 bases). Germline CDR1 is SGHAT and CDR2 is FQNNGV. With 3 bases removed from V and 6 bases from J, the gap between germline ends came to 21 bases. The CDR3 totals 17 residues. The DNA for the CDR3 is TGTGCCAGCAGCTTTGATGCCTCGGGGGGAAGGGGTCAGCCCCAGCATTTT. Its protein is CASSFDASGGRGQPQHF. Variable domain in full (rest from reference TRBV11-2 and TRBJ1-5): EAGVAQSPRYKIIEKRQSVAFWCNPISGHATLYWYQQILGQGPKLLIQFQNNGVVDDSQLPKDRFSAERLKGVDSTLKIQPAKLEDSAVYLCASSFDASGGRGQPQHFGDGTRLSIL.

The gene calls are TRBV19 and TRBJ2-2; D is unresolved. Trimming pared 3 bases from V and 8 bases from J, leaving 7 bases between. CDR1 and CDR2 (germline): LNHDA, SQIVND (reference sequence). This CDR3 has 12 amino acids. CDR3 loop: CASSILLGELFF. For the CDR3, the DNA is TGTGCCAGTAGTATCCTATTAGGGGAGCTGTTTTTT.

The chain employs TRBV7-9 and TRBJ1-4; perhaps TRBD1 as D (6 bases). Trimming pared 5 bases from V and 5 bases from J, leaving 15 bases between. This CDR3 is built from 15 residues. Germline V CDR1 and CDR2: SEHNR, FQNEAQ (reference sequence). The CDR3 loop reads CASSTDSTGNEKLFF. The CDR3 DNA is TGTGCCAGCAGCACCGACTCGACAGGCAATGAAAAACTGTTTTTT. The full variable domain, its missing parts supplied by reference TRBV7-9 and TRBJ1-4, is DTGVSQNPRHKITKRGQNVTFRCDPISEHNRLYWYRQTLGQGPEFLTYFQNEAQLEKSRLLSDRFSAERPKGSFSTLEIQRTEQGDSAMYLCASSTDSTGNEKLFFGSGTQLSVL.

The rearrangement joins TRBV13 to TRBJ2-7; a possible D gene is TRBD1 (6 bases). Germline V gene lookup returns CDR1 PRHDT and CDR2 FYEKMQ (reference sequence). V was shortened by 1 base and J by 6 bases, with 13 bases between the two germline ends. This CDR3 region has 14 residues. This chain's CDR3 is CASSLVQGRGEQYF. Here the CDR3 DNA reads TGTGCCAGCAGCTTAGTACAGGGTCGGGGCGAGCAGTACTTC.

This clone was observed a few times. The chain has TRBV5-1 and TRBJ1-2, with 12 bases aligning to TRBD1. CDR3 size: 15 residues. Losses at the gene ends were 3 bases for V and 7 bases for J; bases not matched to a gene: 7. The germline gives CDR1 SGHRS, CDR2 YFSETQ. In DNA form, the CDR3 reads TGCGCCAGCAGCTACCGGGGACAGGGGGCAACTGGCTACACCTTC. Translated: CASSYRGQGATGYTF.